Described below is a single T cell receptor (beta chain) sequence and its context. Time point specified: pretreatment peripheral blood. Patients were diagnosed with urothelial carcinoma, either locally advanced or metastatic. The data derive from a study of PD-L1 blockade in urothelial cancer. Study background: Per blood sample, T cells had a median of about 130,000.

Assay: immunoSEQ multiplex PCR; the TCRdb copy retains only in-frame clones and omits some. This sample carries about 17,000 clones, about 88% of them seen once, and the ten largest clones take over 9.5%. The receptor's source is a man aged 65 to 79 with urothelial cancer. Sequencing was performed on PBMCs, taken around atezolizumab (anti-PD-L1) treatment.

The CDR3 DNA reads as TGTGCCAGCAGCTTGGGTGGTGGGCGCGAAATCTATGGCTACACCTTC. Its translation: CASSLGGGREIYGYTF. The V call is TRBV5-4, the J call TRBJ1-2; D not resolved. Germline CDR1 SGHNT, CDR2 YYREEE (reference sequence). CDR3 length equals 16 residues. Trimming shortened V by 0 bases and J by 4 bases, and 16 bases separated the two germline ends.